The 23 T cell receptor beta chains given below trace back to one sample, sequenced in a study of T cells in Graves' hyperthyroidism and ophthalmopathy. RNA transcripts yielded amplified TCR beta CDR3 regions. HTBI primers drove first-round RT-PCR of the TCR CDR3. A single record per CDR3 protein comes from TCRdb applying MiXCR to the multiplex PCR reads. The table records some 600,000 distinct CDR3 sequences, approximately 15% of them present only once. Sequenced input: blood. These TCRs come from a woman aged 25 to 39 with Graves' hyperthyroidism that later progressed to Graves' ophthalmopathy.

On this clonotype: This CDR3 is missing its conserved last phenylalanine or tryptophan, likely due to a read error. The chain links TRBV30 to TRBJ1-1, with D possibly TRBD1 on 6 matching bases. Germline V lookup: CDR1 GTSNPN, CDR2 SVGIG (reference sequence). This CDR3 is built from 14 residues. The CDR3 bases are TGTGCCTGGAATGGACAGCTCATGAACACGGAAGCTTTCTCT. It translates to CAWNGQLMNTEAFS.

The CDR3 nucleotides are TGTGCCGTGAGGCCTCGGGGGCTGGGGGATGCGCAGTATTTT. Its protein is CAVRPRGLGDAQYF. The gene calls are TRBV19 and TRBJ2-3, with D possibly being TRBD1 or TRBD2 (6 bases each). This CDR3 comprises 14 residues. Looked up from germline, CDR1 is LNHDA and CDR2 is SQIVND (reference sequence). V was trimmed by 11 bases and J by 10 bases, leaving 25 bases between them.

This clonotype was recorded at least ten times. The J gene is TRBJ1-1, the V gene TRBV7-9, with 7 bases aligning to TRBD1. CDR3 length: 12 amino acids. Germline assignment: CDR1 SEHNR and CDR2 FQNEAQ (reference sequence). After removal of 10 bases from V and 3 bases from J, the junction contained 5 bases not matched to a gene. The CDR3 coding sequence is TGTGCCACCCAGACAGGGCACACTGAAGCTTTCTTT. Its translation is CATQTGHTEAFF.

This clonotype was counted many times. The chain uses TRBV27 and TRBJ2-7; D gene unclear. The CDR3 covers 18 residues. V was shortened by 6 bases and J by 5 bases, with 29 bases between the two germline ends. Germline CDR1 is MNHEY and CDR2 is SMNVEV (reference sequence). This CDR3 reads CASRLRVICCPLFDEQYF. The DNA for the CDR3 is TGTGCCAGCAGACTCCGGGTCATTTGTTGCCCCCTCTTCGACGAGCAGTACTTC.

This clonotype was seen a handful of times. The J gene is TRBJ1-6, the V gene TRBV6-1; the D gene is possibly TRBD1 (5 bases). The CDR3 contains 13 residues. Deletions cut 10 bases from V and 10 bases from J, with 17 bases between. Germline CDR1 is MNHNS and CDR2 is SASEGT. CDR3 amino acids: CATHPGGSSPLHF. CDR3 coding DNA: TGTGCCACCCACCCTGGGGGGTCCTCACCCCTCCACTTT.

Only a few counts were recorded for this clonotype. This sequence joins TRBV4-3 and TRBJ1-1; D not resolved. With 0 bases removed from V and 1 base from J, the gap between germline ends came to 9 bases. Germline loops: CDR1 LGHNA, CDR2 YSLEER. The CDR3 covers 15 residues. Here the CDR3 reads CASSQDPTGNTEAFF. CDR3 nucleotides: TGCGCCAGCAGCCAAGATCCCACCGGGAACACTGAAGCTTTCTTT.

V gene TRBV6-1 combines with J gene TRBJ1-5; D is ambiguous. This CDR3 spans 13 amino acids. Germline assignment: CDR1 MNHNS and CDR2 SASEGT. Trimming pared 6 bases from V and 9 bases from J, leaving 15 bases between. CDR3 residues: CASSREDKMPQHF. In DNA form, the CDR3 reads TGTGCCAGCAGCCGCGAAGATAAAATGCCCCAGCATTTT.

There are many counts of this clonotype. The chain uses TRBV29-1 and TRBJ2-7, with 7 bases matching TRBD2. There are 13 residues in the CDR3. Germline V gene data show CDR1 as SQVTM and CDR2 as ANQGSEA. V lost 4 bases to trimming and J lost 5 bases; unmatched junction nucleotides: 8. CDR3 bases: TGCAGCGTTGTAGGCGGGAGCAAGCACGAGCAGTACTTC. This translates into CSVVGGSKHEQYF.

In this sample, this clonotype turned up many times. V usage is TRBV2 and J usage is TRBJ2-6; D unclear. The length of the CDR3 is 12 residues. V lost 8 bases to trimming and J lost 3 bases, with 5 bases between them. CDR1 SNHLY and CDR2 FYNNEI come from the germline V gene. The CDR3 DNA follows: TGTGCCAGCGAGGTTGGGGCCAACGTCCTGACTTTC. It encodes CASEVGANVLTF. Full variable domain (missing parts from reference TRBV2 and TRBJ2-6): EPEVTQTPSHQVTQMGQEVILRCVPISNHLYFYWYRQILGQKVEFLVSFYNNEISEKSEIFDDQFSVERPDGSNFTLKIRSTKLEDSAMYFCASEVGANVLTFGAGSRLTVL.

This clonotype was picked up many times. The rearrangement links TRBV14 to TRBJ1-6; TRBD1 agrees at 9 bases. The CDR3 runs 14 residues. With 5 bases clipped from V and 14 bases from J, the junction kept 10 bases outside the gene matches. The germline V gene encodes CDR1 SGHDN and CDR2 FVKESK. CDR3 region: CASSAGTGRLSLHF. CDR3 coding DNA: TGTGCCAGCAGCGCCGGGACAGGGAGATTGTCCCTCCACTTT.

The J gene is TRBJ2-2, the V gene TRBV4-3, with 11 bases fitting TRBD2. J gave up 0 bases and V 3 bases, and 6 bases lay outside the gene matches. The CDR3 loop spans 18 amino acids. The germline V gene has CDR1 LGHNA and CDR2 YSLEER. CDR3 DNA sequence: TGCGCCAGCAGCCAGACCGGGACTAGCGGCGCGAACACCGGGGAGCTGTTTTTT. Protein: CASSQTGTSGANTGELFF.

The CDR3 loop is CASSFSTNEKLFF. The CDR3 DNA reads as TGTGCCAGCAGCTTCTCAACTAATGAAAAACTGTTTTTT. V usage is TRBV5-8 and J usage is TRBJ1-4; no clear D. CDR3 size: 13 residues. Germline V gene data show CDR1 as SGHTS and CDR2 as YDEGEE. The V end was cut by 2 bases, the J end by 0 bases, with 2 bases between.

At least ten counts were recorded for this clonotype. The V and J genes are TRBV2 and TRBJ1-1; D possibly corresponds to TRBD1 (5 bases). The CDR3 spans 12 residues. Germline V gives CDR1 SNHLY, CDR2 FYNNEI. The V end lost 11 bases, the J end lost 4 bases, and 14 bases lay between the germline ends. In DNA form, the CDR3 reads TGTGCCGAAGGGAGGAGGGGCACTGAAGCTTTCTTT. Its protein product is CAEGRRGTEAFF. The whole variable domain, remainder taken from reference TRBV2 and TRBJ1-1, is EPEVTQTPSHQVTQMGQEVILRCVPISNHLYFYWYRQILGQKVEFLVSFYNNEISEKSEIFDDQFSVERPDGSNFTLKIRSTKLEDSAMYFCAEGRRGTEAFFGQGTRLTVV.

At least ten counts were recorded for this clonotype. This chain links TRBV6-2 or TRBV6-3 with TRBJ2-3; tentative D call: TRBD2 (5 bases). The ends were cut back, 2 bases at V and 1 base at J, with 10 bases in the middle. Looked up from germline, CDR1 is MNHEY and CDR2 is SVGEGT. This CDR3 has 15 residues. Here the CDR3 DNA reads TGTGCCAGCAGTTACAGAGACTATGGCACAGATACGCAGTATTTT. Translated: CASSYRDYGTDTQYF.

This clonotype has ten or more counts. This chain connects TRBV7-9 to TRBJ1-1, with no clear D. The germline gives CDR1 SEHNR, CDR2 FQNEAQ (reference sequence). Trimming took 5 bases from V and 5 from J, leaving 18 bases between them. The CDR3 is 15 residues long. The CDR3 region is CASSPDVGKATEAFF. The CDR3 bases are TGTGCCAGCAGCCCTGACGTCGGAAAAGCGACTGAAGCTTTCTTT.

This clonotype occurred many times. This chain joins TRBV7-2 and TRBJ2-1, with D unresolved. CDR1 is SGHTA, CDR2 FQGNSA, per germline. CDR3 size: 10 residues. Trimming removed 5 bases from V and 6 bases from J, with 2 bases in between. The CDR3 is CASSANEQFF. The DNA for the CDR3 is TGTGCCAGCAGCGCCAATGAGCAGTTCTTC.

This clonotype was seen ten or more times. The chain carries TRBV13 and TRBJ2-5, with 8 bases lining up with TRBD1. This CDR3 comprises 14 residues. Germline loops: CDR1 PRHDT, CDR2 FYEKMQ (reference sequence). V lost 2 bases to trimming and J lost 5 bases; unmatched junction nucleotides: 4. DNA for the CDR3: TGTGCCAGCAGCTTACCAGGGGGCGACGAGACCCAGTACTTC. This sequence encodes CASSLPGGDETQYF.

This clonotype was observed many times. This rearrangement joins TRBV19 to TRBJ2-2; 9 bases fit TRBD1. Germline trimming cut 5 bases from V and 1 base from J; bases unmatched to any gene: 8. The CDR3 contains 17 residues. The germline V gene has CDR1 LNHDA and CDR2 SQIVND (reference sequence). CDR3 in amino acids: CASSSSQGAQNTGELFF. CDR3 DNA: TGTGCCAGTAGTTCATCACAGGGGGCGCAGAACACCGGGGAGCTGTTTTTT.

In its sample, this clonotype was seen many times. This chain uses TRBV6-5 with TRBJ2-2; weak D call: TRBD1 (6 bases). Germline CDR1 MNHEY, CDR2 SVGAGI. This CDR3 has 16 amino acids. Trimming took 0 bases from V and 4 from J, leaving 12 bases between them. The CDR3 here is CASSYSGGGSTGELFF. The CDR3 DNA sequence: TGTGCCAGCAGTTACTCTGGGGGCGGTAGCACCGGGGAGCTGTTTTTT.

The V gene is TRBV5-4, the J gene TRBJ1-1; D is perhaps TRBD1 (5 bases). The V gene lost 1 base and the J gene lost 3 bases, with 13 bases spanning the gap. This CDR3 is 15 amino acids long. Germline V gene lookup returns CDR1 SGHNT and CDR2 YYREEE (reference sequence). The CDR3 DNA reads TGTGCCAGCAGCTTGCAGGGAAGGACATACACTGAAGCTTTCTTT. It translates to CASSLQGRTYTEAFF. Full variable domain (rest looked up from reference TRBV5-4 and TRBJ1-1): ETGVTQSPTHLIKTRGQQVTLRCSSQSGHNTVSWYQQALGQGPQFIFQYYREEENGRGNFPPRFSGLQFPNYSSELNVNALELDDSALYLCASSLQGRTYTEAFFGQGTRLTVV.

This clonotype turned up a few times. V is TRBV7-2 and J is TRBJ1-5; 9 nucleotides align to TRBD1. Germline-derived CDR1 and CDR2 are SGHTA and FQGNSA. The CDR3 has 15 amino acids. The V gene end was trimmed by 3 bases and the J gene end by 2 bases; junction bases not matched to a gene: 2. The CDR3 bases are TGTGCCAGCAGCTTTACAGGGGGCGGCAATCAGCCCCAGCATTTT. This encodes CASSFTGGGNQPQHF.

This clonotype was counted at least ten times. This sequence joins TRBV13 and TRBJ2-1, with TRBD2 matching 11 bases. The CDR3 is 16 residues long. Germline CDR1 reads PRHDT; CDR2 reads FYEKMQ (reference sequence). J gave up 7 bases and V 5 bases, and 10 bases lay outside the gene matches. CDR3 sequence (DNA): TGTGCCAGCAGCCCTGAACTAGCGGGAGTAAGAAATGAGCAGTTCTTC. Encoded protein: CASSPELAGVRNEQFF.

This clonotype was counted between two and nine times. V usage is TRBV20-1 and J usage is TRBJ2-1; tentatively, D is TRBD1 (6 bases). The CDR3 sequence is 15 residues long. Germline assignment: CDR1 DFQATT and CDR2 SNEGSKA (reference sequence). V was pared by 4 bases and J by 8 bases, with 21 bases between. The CDR3 bases are TGCAGTGCTACGGATTCTTGGCCCAGGGGAGATGAGCAGTTCTTC. Protein: CSATDSWPRGDEQFF.